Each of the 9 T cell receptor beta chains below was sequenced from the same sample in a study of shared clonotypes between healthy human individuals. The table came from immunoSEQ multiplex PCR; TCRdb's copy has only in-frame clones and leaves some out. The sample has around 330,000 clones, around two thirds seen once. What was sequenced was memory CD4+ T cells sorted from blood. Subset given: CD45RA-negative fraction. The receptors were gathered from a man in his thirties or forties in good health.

CDR3 nucleotide sequence: TGCAGTGCTAGCGTAAGCTACGAGCAGTACTTC. Its translation is CSASVSYEQYF. The chain joins TRBV20-1 to TRBJ2-7; D call uncertain. From germline, CDR1 is DFQATT and CDR2 SNEGSKA (reference sequence). The V gene lost 3 bases and the J gene lost 3 bases, with 6 bases spanning the gap. The CDR3 has 11 amino acids.

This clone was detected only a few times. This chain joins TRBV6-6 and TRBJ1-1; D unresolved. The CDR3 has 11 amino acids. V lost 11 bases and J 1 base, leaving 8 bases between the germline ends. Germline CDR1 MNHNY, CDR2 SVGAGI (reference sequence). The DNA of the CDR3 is TGTGCCGTCGCCCGGAACACTGAAGCTTTCTTT. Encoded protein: CAVARNTEAFF.

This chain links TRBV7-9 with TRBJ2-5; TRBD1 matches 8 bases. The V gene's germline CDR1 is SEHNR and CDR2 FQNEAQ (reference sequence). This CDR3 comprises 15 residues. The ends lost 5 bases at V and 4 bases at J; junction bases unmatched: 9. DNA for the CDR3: TGTGCCAGCAGCCTATCCAGGGGGCGGCTAGAGACCCAGTACTTC. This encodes CASSLSRGRLETQYF. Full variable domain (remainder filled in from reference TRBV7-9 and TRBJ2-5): DTGVSQNPRHKITKRGQNVTFRCDPISEHNRLYWYRQTLGQGPEFLTYFQNEAQLEKSRLLSDRFSAERPKGSFSTLEIQRTEQGDSAMYLCASSLSRGRLETQYFGPGTRLLVL.

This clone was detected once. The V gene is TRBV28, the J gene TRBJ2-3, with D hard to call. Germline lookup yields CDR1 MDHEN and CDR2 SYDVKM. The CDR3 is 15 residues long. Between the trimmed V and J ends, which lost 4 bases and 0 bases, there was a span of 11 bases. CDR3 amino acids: CASSSTRGSTDTQYF. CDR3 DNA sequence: TGTGCCAGCAGTTCCACCCGTGGTAGCACAGATACGCAGTATTTT.

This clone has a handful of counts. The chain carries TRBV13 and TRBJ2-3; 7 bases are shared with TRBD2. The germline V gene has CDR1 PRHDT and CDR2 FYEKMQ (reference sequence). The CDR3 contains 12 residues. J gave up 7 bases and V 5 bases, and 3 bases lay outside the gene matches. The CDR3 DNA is TGTGCCAGCAGCGGGAGGGGTAATACGCAGTATTTT. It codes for CASSGRGNTQYF.

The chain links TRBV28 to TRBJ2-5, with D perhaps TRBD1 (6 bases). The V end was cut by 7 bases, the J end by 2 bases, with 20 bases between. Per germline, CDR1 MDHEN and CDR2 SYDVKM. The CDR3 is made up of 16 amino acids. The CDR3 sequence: CASTRIGTPVQETQYF. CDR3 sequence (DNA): TGTGCCAGCACTCGAATCGGGACACCCGTACAAGAGACCCAGTACTTC. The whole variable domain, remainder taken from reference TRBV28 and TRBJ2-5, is DVKVTQSSRYLVKRTGEKVFLECVQDMDHENMFWYRQDPGLGLRLIYFSYDVKMKEKGDIPEGYSVSREKKERFSLILESASTNQTSMYLCASTRIGTPVQETQYFGPGTRLLVL.

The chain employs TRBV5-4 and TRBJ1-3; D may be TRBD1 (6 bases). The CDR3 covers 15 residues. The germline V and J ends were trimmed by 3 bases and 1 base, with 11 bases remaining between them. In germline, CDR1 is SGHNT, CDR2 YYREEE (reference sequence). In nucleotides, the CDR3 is TGTGCCAGCAGCTCGCCTACAGGGTCTGGAAACACCATATATTTT. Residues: CASSSPTGSGNTIYF.

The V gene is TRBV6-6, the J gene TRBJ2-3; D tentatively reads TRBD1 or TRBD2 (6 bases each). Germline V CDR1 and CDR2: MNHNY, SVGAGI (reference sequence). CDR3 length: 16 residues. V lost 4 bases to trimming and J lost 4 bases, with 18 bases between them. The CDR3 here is CASSFGGEGVSDTQYF. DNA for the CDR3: TGTGCCAGCAGTTTCGGGGGCGAGGGGGTATCAGATACGCAGTATTTT.

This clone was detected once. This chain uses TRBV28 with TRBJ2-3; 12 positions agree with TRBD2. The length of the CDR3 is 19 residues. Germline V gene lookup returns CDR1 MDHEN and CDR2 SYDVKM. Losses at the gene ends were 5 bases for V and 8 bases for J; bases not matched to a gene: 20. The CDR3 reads CASSPGLAGLGWGVGTQYF. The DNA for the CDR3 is TGTGCCAGCAGTCCGGGACTAGCGGGCCTTGGCTGGGGAGTGGGTACGCAGTATTTT. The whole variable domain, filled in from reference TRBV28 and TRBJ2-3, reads DVKVTQSSRYLVKRTGEKVFLECVQDMDHENMFWYRQDPGLGLRLIYFSYDVKMKEKGDIPEGYSVSREKKERFSLILESASTNQTSMYLCASSPGLAGLGWGVGTQYFGPGTRLTVL.